These T cell receptor beta chains were read from a single sample in a study of glioma-infiltrating T cells. TCRdb recomputed calls from the multiplex PCR reads with MiXCR, one row per CDR3 protein. The sample lists around 180,000 distinct CDR3 sequences, approximately 40% occurring once. The specimen sequenced was glioma tissue, nonneoplastic brain tissue, or PBMCs (not recorded which). The receptors were gathered from a human donor with low-grade glioma or glioblastoma, undergoing nonglioma brain surgery, or in good health (not recorded which). Each CDR3 is given with its conserved first and last residue. Fields, in order: V gene, clone size, D gene, J gene, CDR3 DNA, CDR3 protein. The D gene is left open where the match is weak. Clone size, where shown, is once, few, many, or a class for clones that have expanded.

TRBV7-9	many	.	TRBJ1-1	TGTGCCAGCAGCGAGGGGGGGGGCACTGAAGCTTTCTTT	CASSEGGGTEAFF
TRBV19	.	.	TRBJ1-2	TGTGCCAGTAGTTTAGGCCATTTGAAAGCTAACTATGGCTACACCTTC	CASSLGHLKANYGYTF
TRBV18	.	TRBD2	TRBJ2-1	TGTGCCAGCTCAACTAGCGGCGCCTACAATGAGCAGTTCTTC	CASSTSGAYNEQFF
TRBV6-2/TRBV6-3	.	TRBD1	TRBJ2-1	TGTGTTAGCAGTTACTCGACACAGGGGGCTAGTGAGCAGTTCTTC	CVSSYSTQGASEQFF
TRBV20-1	.	.	TRBJ1-6	TGCAGTGCTATACGAGGGACGGGGAATTCACCCCTCCACTTT	CSAIRGTGNSPLHF
TRBV3-1	many	.	TRBJ2-7	TGTGCCAGCAGCCAAGGCCCCCCCTACGAGCAGTACTTC	CASSQGPPYEQYF
TRBV20-1	once	TRBD2	TRBJ2-3	TGCAGTGCTGAGAGCGGGATTAGAACAGATACGAAGTACTTT	CSAESGIRTDTKYF
TRBV12-3/TRBV12-4	few	TRBD1	TRBJ2-7	TGTGCCAGCAGCGGAGAAAACAGGGGGTTCGATGAGCAGTACTTC	CASSGENRGFDEQYF
TRBV28	many	.	TRBJ1-5	TGTGCCAGCAGTGCCCCGGGACCCACGAGCAATCAGCCCCAGCATTTT	CASSAPGPTSNQPQHF
TRBV7-9	few	TRBD2	TRBJ2-2	TGTGCCAGCAGAACCAGACTAGCGGGAGGTACCGGGGAGCTGTTTTTT	CASRTRLAGGTGELFF
TRBV20-1	many	TRBD1	TRBJ1-1	TGCAGTGCTACCACCCATAGACAGGGCAACACTGAAGCTTTCTTT	CSATTHRQGNTEAFF
TRBV6-1	many	.	TRBJ2-2	TGTGCCAGCATCAGGGTTCGAGCCGGGGAGCTGTTTTTT	CASIRVRAGELFF
TRBV18	.	.	TRBJ2-5	TGTGCCAGCCGACGGGTAGGCCGTAGCACCCAGTACTTC	CASRRVGRSTQYF
TRBV12-3/TRBV12-4	few	.	TRBJ2-2	TGTGCCAGCACGATGACCAGACAGCTGAACACCGGGGAGCTGTTTTTT	CASTMTRQLNTGELFF